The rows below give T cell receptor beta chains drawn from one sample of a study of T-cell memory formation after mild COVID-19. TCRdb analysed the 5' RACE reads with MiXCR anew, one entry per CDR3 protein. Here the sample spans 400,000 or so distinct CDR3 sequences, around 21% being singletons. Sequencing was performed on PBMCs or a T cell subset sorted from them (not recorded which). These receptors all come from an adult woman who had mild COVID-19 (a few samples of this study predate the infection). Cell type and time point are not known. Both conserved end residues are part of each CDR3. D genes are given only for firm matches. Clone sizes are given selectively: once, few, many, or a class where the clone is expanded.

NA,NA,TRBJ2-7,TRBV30,TGTGCCTGGAGTGTTAAAGGGGCGGTGGGCGAGCAGTACTTC,CAWSVKGAVGEQYF
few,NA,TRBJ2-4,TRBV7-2,TGTGCCAGCAGCTTTAGGATACTAGCCAAAAACATTCAGTACTTC,CASSFRILAKNIQYF
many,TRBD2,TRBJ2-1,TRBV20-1,TGCAGTGCTAGATATACGTCAGGGAGGGTGAGCGGGGGGACCGCCACGTACAATGAGCAGTTCTTC,CSARYTSGRVSGGTATYNEQFF
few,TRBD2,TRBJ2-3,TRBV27,TGTGCCAGCAGTTTACGGGACTACACAGATACGCAGTATTTT,CASSLRDYTDTQYF
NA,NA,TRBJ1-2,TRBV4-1,TGCGCCAGCAGCCGGCCGTCGAGGGCCCCTAAGGAATACTATGGCTACACCTTC,CASSRPSRAPKEYYGYTF
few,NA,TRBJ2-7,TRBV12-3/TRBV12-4,TGTGCCAGCAGCTCCACTGCCATATACGAGCAGTACTTC,CASSSTAIYEQYF
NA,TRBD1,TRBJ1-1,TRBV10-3,TGTGCCATCAGGGACAGGGTCCCCGACACTGAAGCTTTCTTT,CAIRDRVPDTEAFF
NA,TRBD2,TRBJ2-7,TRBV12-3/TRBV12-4,TGTGCCAGCAGACGGGGGGGCAATGTAGACGAGCAGTACTTC,CASRRGGNVDEQYF
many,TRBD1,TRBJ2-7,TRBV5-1,TGCGCCAGCAACCTCGACAGGGCCTCCTACGAGCAGTACTTC,CASNLDRASYEQYF
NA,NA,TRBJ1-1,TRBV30,TGTGCCTGGAGTGTGGGGGGGACTACTGAAGCTTTCTTT,CAWSVGGTTEAFF
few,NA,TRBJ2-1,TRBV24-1,TGTGCCACCAGTGATAGAGGAAGAGGGCAGCAGTTCTTC,CATSDRGRGQQFF
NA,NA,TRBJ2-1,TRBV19,TGTGCCAGTAATGGCCTACAGGCAGCAGGGCAGTTCTTC,CASNGLQAAGQFF
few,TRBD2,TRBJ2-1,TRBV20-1,TGCAGTGCTAGAGACACCTCCGGACTAGCGGGCCCCTACAATGAGCAGTTCTTC,CSARDTSGLAGPYNEQFF
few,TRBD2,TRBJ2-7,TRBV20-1,TGCAGTGCTAGGGCTTTTAGCGGGGGGGCAAAGGCAGACTTC,CSARAFSGGAKADF
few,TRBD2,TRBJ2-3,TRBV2,TGTGCCAGCAGTGGGGGTAGCGGGGGGAGCACAGATACGCAGTATTTT,CASSGGSGGSTDTQYF
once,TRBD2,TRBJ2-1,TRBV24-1,TGTGCCACCAGTGAACCTAGCGGGGGGTCTTACAATGAGCAGTTCTTC,CATSEPSGGSYNEQFF
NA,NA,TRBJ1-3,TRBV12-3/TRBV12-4,TGTGCCAGTTCTCGACTTCGCTCTGGAAACACCATATATTTT,CASSRLRSGNTIYF
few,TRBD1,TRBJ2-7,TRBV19,TGTGCCAGTACAGGGGGTGACTCCTACGAGCAGTACTTC,CASTGGDSYEQYF
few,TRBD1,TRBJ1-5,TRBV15,TGTGCCACCGGACGGGACAGGGGGAGTTTAAAACAGCCCCAGCATTTT,CATGRDRGSLKQPQHF
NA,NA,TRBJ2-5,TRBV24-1,TGTGCCACCAGTGATTTGCCCCGGGACGGTAAAGGGGAGACCCAGTACTTC,CATSDLPRDGKGETQYF
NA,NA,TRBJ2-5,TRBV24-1,TGTGCCACCAGTGATTGGGCACCAACCGGCAGACAAGAGACCCAGTACTTC,CATSDWAPTGRQETQYF
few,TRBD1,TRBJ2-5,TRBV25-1,TGTGCCAGCCACCACGGGACAGGGGTAGGAGAGACCCAGTACTTC,CASHHGTGVGETQYF
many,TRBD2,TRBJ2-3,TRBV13,TGTGCCAGCAGCCTACCTTCTAGCGGGGTAGGAGATACGCAGTATTTT,CASSLPSSGVGDTQYF
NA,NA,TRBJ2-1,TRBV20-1,TGCAGTGCATTGCTGGGGGCGACGCCTTACAATGAGCAGTTCTTC,CSALLGATPYNEQFF